Included here is one TCR beta chain sequence, with context. The antigen is unknown. This entry comes from a study of shared clonotypes between healthy human individuals. Produced via immunoSEQ multiplex PCR; TCRdb's table is partial and in-frame only. This sample has about half a million clones; 70% to 80% occur once, and the top ten carry roughly 12%. Donors included only healthy HIV-negative adults lacking recent acute infections or vaccinations. The CDR3 length is 16 residues. CDR1 is SGHRS and CDR2 is YFSETQ in the germline V gene. Trimming pared 0 bases from V and 2 bases from J, leaving 12 bases between. Study results and limitations: Sequencing depth was predicted to influence how clonotypes are shared among donors. Only blood underwent sampling, and tissue repertoires likely differ.

J is TRBJ2-1 and V is TRBV5-1; weak D call: TRBD2 (6 bases). The TCR was taken from a woman aged 40 to 50 in good health. Some clones in this sample may be carry-over from other donors' samples. The sequenced sample consisted of PBMCs. CDR3 in amino acids: CASSLGLAKTYNEQFF. The CDR3 region has the DNA TGCGCCAGCAGCTTGGGCCTAGCGAAAACCTACAATGAGCAGTTCTTC.